Following are 5 T cell receptor beta chains from one sample sequenced in a study of blood T cells in healthy people across ages. Next came a second PCR, run for about 6 to 12 cycles, which used a sample-barcoded 5' primer along with a J-beta primer mix. TCRdb reprocessed the 5' RACE reads via MiXCR and lists one record per CDR3 protein. Altogether more than 650,000 distinct CDR3 sequences are present, roughly 25% being singletons, with the ten largest covering roughly 3.1%. These same data were also listed under a study on T cells of mothers and their children.

Specimen: blood. The source of these receptors is a boy younger than 18 in good health.

The rearrangement joins TRBV27 to TRBJ2-2; D gene unclear. Germline V lookup: CDR1 MNHEY, CDR2 SMNVEV (reference sequence). The CDR3 has 12 amino acids. Trimming stripped 3 bases from V and 7 bases from J, with 6 bases between. The chain's CDR3 is CASSFDGGELFF. The CDR3 DNA follows: TGTGCCAGCAGTTTCGATGGCGGGGAGCTGTTTTTT.

The chain recombines TRBV9 with TRBJ2-3; D is possibly TRBD1 (5 bases). V lost 5 bases to trimming and J lost 1 base, with 8 bases between them. This CDR3 has 13 residues. Germline V gene data show CDR1 as SGDLS and CDR2 as YYNGEE. CDR3 in amino acids: CASSAQGTDTQYF. DNA for the CDR3: TGTGCCAGCAGTGCACAGGGCACAGATACGCAGTATTTT.

This clonotype has a single count. The J gene is TRBJ2-3, the V gene TRBV6-4; 15 bases are shared with TRBD2. Germline V gene lookup returns CDR1 MRHNA and CDR2 SNTAGT. The V segment lost 2 bases and the J segment 5 bases; nucleotides outside the gene matches: 2. The CDR3 is 16 residues long. CDR3 protein: CASSDLGLAGGDTQYF. CDR3 coding DNA: TGTGCCAGCAGTGACCTGGGACTAGCGGGGGGAGATACGCAGTATTTT.

This chain joins TRBV9 and TRBJ2-6, with unresolved D. Germline loops: CDR1 SGDLS, CDR2 YYNGEE. V was shortened by 4 bases and J by 2 bases, with 7 bases between the two germline ends. The CDR3 extends over 14 amino acids. CDR3 nucleotide sequence: TGTGCCAGCAGCCAAATACCTGGGGCCAACGTCCTGACTTTC. Translation gives CASSQIPGANVLTF.

This clonotype was counted a few times. V gene TRBV20-1 combines with J gene TRBJ2-7; a possible D gene is TRBD2 (6 bases). The length of the CDR3 is 17 residues. V was pared by 0 bases and J by 3 bases, with 21 bases between. Germline CDR1 DFQATT, CDR2 SNEGSKA (reference sequence). As DNA, the CDR3 is TGCAGTGCTAGAGACTGGGGACTCTTAAAGGGTAACTACGAGCAGTACTTC. Translating it yields CSARDWGLLKGNYEQYF.